Listed below are T cell receptor beta chains from one sample, sequenced in a study of blood T cells in healthy people across ages. TCRdb used MiXCR to reprocess the 5' RACE reads, holding one entry per CDR3 protein. The sample records around 850,000 distinct CDR3 sequences, 36% being singletons. Sequences were obtained from blood. Every receptor here comes from a man aged 18 to 30 in good health. Both conserved end residues are part of each CDR3. A D gene is named only where the DNA matches it firmly. Clone sizes are given selectively: once, few, many, or a class where the clone is expanded.

cdr3_aa	cdr3_nt	clone_size	d_call	v_call	j_call
CASSLKEVGVSRYF	TGTGCCAGCAGCTTAAAGGAGGTTGGAGTTAGTAGGTACTTC	few	.	TRBV7-9	TRBJ2-7
CSARDPYEQYF	TGCAGTGCTAGAGATCCCTACGAGCAGTACTTC	.	.	TRBV20-1	TRBJ2-7
CASSDLPGGGHQYF	TGTGCCAGCAGTGACCTCCCAGGCGGGGGACACCAGTACTTC	few	.	TRBV6-1	TRBJ2-7
CASRPSSPWDSYNEQFF	TGTGCCAGCAGACCATCCTCACCATGGGACTCCTACAATGAGCAGTTCTTC	few	.	TRBV28	TRBJ2-1
CASSVVADVYGYTF	TGCGCCAGCAGCGTGGTGGCAGACGTATATGGCTACACCTTC	.	.	TRBV5-1	TRBJ1-2
CSVGPPMGQYQETQYF	TGCAGCGTTGGCCCCCCCATGGGACAGTATCAAGAGACCCAGTACTTC	many	TRBD1	TRBV29-1	TRBJ2-5
CASSLGGFGYEQYF	TGTGCCAGCAGTTTAGGTGGGTTCGGGTACGAGCAGTACTTC	once	.	TRBV12-3/TRBV12-4	TRBJ2-7
CASSIPRGDNQPQHF	TGTGCCAGCAGTATCCCCAGGGGGGACAATCAGCCCCAGCATTTT	many	TRBD1	TRBV12-3/TRBV12-4	TRBJ1-5
CASSQTDRTRAYEQYF	TGTGCCAGCAGCCAAACGGACAGGACCAGGGCCTACGAGCAGTACTTC	many	TRBD1	TRBV3-1	TRBJ2-7
CASSQVTSGGVQFF	TGTGCCAGCAGCCAAGTAACTAGCGGGGGGGTGCAGTTCTTC	.	TRBD2	TRBV14	TRBJ2-1
CASSLAAGGQADTQYF	TGTGCCAGCAGCTTAGCAGCGGGGGGGCAGGCAGATACGCAGTATTTT	few	TRBD2	TRBV7-7	TRBJ2-3
CASSYPWGEGETQYF	TGTGCCAGCAGTTACCCTTGGGGGGAGGGAGAGACCCAGTACTTC	few	TRBD2	TRBV6-6	TRBJ2-5
CASSQGRGQNYGYTF	TGCGCCAGCAGCCAGGGCAGGGGACAGAACTATGGCTACACCTTC	.	TRBD1	TRBV4-1	TRBJ1-2
CASSPNGLFVDEQFF	TGTGCCAGCAGCCCTAACGGCCTTTTTGTAGATGAGCAGTTCTTC	.	.	TRBV7-3	TRBJ2-1
CASSQVGPQLFF	TGTGCCAGCAGCCAAGTTGGGCCTCAACTGTTTTTT	.	.	TRBV14	TRBJ1-4
CASSTTNRGSNTEAFF	TGCGCCAGCAGCACCACAAACAGGGGTTCGAACACTGAAGCTTTCTTT	many	TRBD1	TRBV5-1	TRBJ1-1
CASSLSWFGTDTQYF	TGTGCCAGCAGTTTGTCGTGGTTCGGCACAGATACGCAGTATTTT	.	.	TRBV28	TRBJ2-3
CASSPRRLYGYTF	TGTGCCAGCAGCCCACGACGTCTCTATGGCTACACCTTC	few	.	TRBV7-2	TRBJ1-2
CASKTTGQEAFF	TGTGCCAGCAAGACGACGGGACAAGAAGCTTTCTTT	.	.	TRBV6-6	TRBJ1-1
CSVEGMVGCGYTF	TGCAGCGTTGAGGGGATGGTAGGGTGTGGCTACACCTTC	.	.	TRBV29-1	TRBJ1-2
CASSSGGMNTEAFF	TGCGCCAGCAGCTCGGGGGGTATGAACACTGAAGCTTTCTTT	.	.	TRBV5-1	TRBJ1-1
CASSPLLLAGGPHSTDTQYF	TGTGCCAGCAGTCCGCTCTTACTAGCGGGGGGACCCCATAGCACAGATACGCAGTATTTT	many	TRBD2	TRBV12-3/TRBV12-4	TRBJ2-3
CASSQAGTGSNSPLHF	TGCGCCAGCAGCCAAGCGGGGACAGGGTCGAATTCACCCCTCCACTTT	.	TRBD1	TRBV4-3	TRBJ1-6
CASSQVASGDSQETQYF	TGCGCCAGCAGCCAAGTGGCTAGCGGGGATTCACAAGAGACCCAGTACTTC	.	TRBD2	TRBV4-1	TRBJ2-5
CSASFVSGANVLTF	TGCAGTGCTAGTTTTGTCTCTGGGGCCAACGTCCTGACTTTC	.	.	TRBV20-1	TRBJ2-6
CASSQASSLGSEQYF	TGTGCCAGCAGCCAAGCCAGTTCTTTGGGTAGTGAGCAGTACTTC	.	.	TRBV4-2	TRBJ2-7
CASSLRLGVAGALRDTQYF	TGTGCCAGCAGCCTCCGCCTCGGTGTAGCGGGGGCCCTCCGAGATACGCAGTATTTT	.	TRBD2	TRBV13	TRBJ2-3
CASSQGFPDTQYF	TGTGCCAGCAGCCAAGGGTTTCCAGATACGCAGTATTTT	.	.	TRBV3-1	TRBJ2-3
CASSLDRGDRGHGYTF	TGCGCCAGCAGCTTGGATCGTGGGGACAGGGGGCATGGCTACACCTTC	few	TRBD1	TRBV5-1	TRBJ1-2
CSARTTGNYEQYF	TGCAGTGCTAGAACTACAGGGAACTACGAGCAGTACTTC	.	.	TRBV20-1	TRBJ2-7
CASSLITGLGATNEKLFF	TGTGCCAGCAGCCTTATTACAGGGCTCGGTGCAACTAATGAAAAACTGTTTTTT	.	.	TRBV7-9	TRBJ1-4
CASNPRMDRGVSTTGELFF	TGTGCCAGCAACCCGAGAATGGACAGGGGGGTTAGTACGACCGGGGAGCTGTTTTTT	.	TRBD1	TRBV12-3/TRBV12-4	TRBJ2-2
CASSLGTATDTQYF	TGTGCCAGCAGTTTGGGGACGGCCACAGATACGCAGTATTTT	many	.	TRBV12-3/TRBV12-4	TRBJ2-3
CASIPDQAPYSGYTF	TGTGCCAGCATCCCGGATCAGGCCCCCTATTCAGGCTACACCTTC	many	.	TRBV12-3/TRBV12-4	TRBJ1-2
CASSAWTVNYEQYF	TGTGCCAGCAGTGCGTGGACAGTAAACTACGAGCAGTACTTC	.	.	TRBV6-1	TRBJ2-7
CASSQRHGVPTDTQYF	TGCGCCAGCAGCCAACGCCATGGAGTGCCCACAGATACGCAGTATTTT	.	.	TRBV4-3	TRBJ2-3
CAWHRDTLTYNEQFF	TGTGCCTGGCACCGGGACACCCTAACCTACAATGAGCAGTTCTTC	.	.	TRBV30	TRBJ2-1
CSASQGSHNTDTQYF	TGCAGTGCTAGTCAGGGGAGCCATAACACAGATACGCAGTATTTT	many	.	TRBV20-1	TRBJ2-3
CASSENRVLEQYF	TGTGCCAGCAGTGAAAACAGGGTGTTAGAGCAGTACTTC	.	.	TRBV25-1	TRBJ2-5
CASNGGTGADTQYF	TGCGCCAGCAACGGGGGGACAGGCGCAGATACGCAGTATTTT	.	.	TRBV5-1	TRBJ2-3
CASSFTSGSSGEQYF	TGTGCCAGCAGCTTTACTAGCGGGAGTTCTGGCGAGCAGTACTTC	.	TRBD2	TRBV7-9	TRBJ2-7
CATLGGALSYNEQFF	TGTGCCACTTTAGGGGGGGCCCTCTCCTACAATGAGCAGTTCTTC	.	.	TRBV28	TRBJ2-1
CASSLTTSGGRETQYF	TGTGCCAGCAGCTTAACGACTAGCGGGGGGCGGGAGACCCAGTACTTC	.	TRBD2	TRBV7-2	TRBJ2-5
CASSRGGTGDGYTF	TGCGCCAGCAGCCGAGGGGGGACAGGGGATGGCTACACCTTC	few	TRBD1	TRBV4-3	TRBJ1-2
CASASTGGDDEQFF	TGTGCCAGCGCATCAACCGGGGGCGACGATGAGCAGTTCTTC	many	.	TRBV7-6	TRBJ2-1
CASSLRTGHNEQYF	TGTGCCAGCAGTTTACGGACAGGGCATAATGAGCAGTACTTC	.	TRBD1	TRBV12-3/TRBV12-4	TRBJ2-5
CASSQLSGELFF	TGTGCCAGCAGCCAACTGTCTGGGGAGCTGTTTTTT	few	.	TRBV3-1	TRBJ2-2
CASSLGQGDFYEQYF	TGCGCCAGCAGCTTGGGGCAGGGGGATTTCTACGAGCAGTACTTC	few	TRBD1	TRBV5-1	TRBJ2-7
CSAAALAGGPKQYF	TGCAGTGCCGCTGCTCTAGCGGGGGGGCCCAAACAGTACTTC	.	TRBD2	TRBV20-1	TRBJ2-5
CASSLAARWETQYF	TGTGCCAGCAGCTTAGCGGCCCGGTGGGAGACCCAGTACTTC	few	.	TRBV7-2	TRBJ2-5
CASRYGGDEQFF	TGCGCCAGCAGATATGGGGGGGATGAGCAGTTCTTC	.	TRBD2	TRBV5-1	TRBJ2-1
CASSLGLGQALYEQFF	TGCGCCAGCAGCTTGGGACTGGGACAGGCACTCTACGAGCAGTTCTTC	.	TRBD1	TRBV5-1	TRBJ2-1
CSASAPNQDRVFGYTF	TGCAGTGCTAGCGCACCCAATCAAGACAGGGTGTTTGGCTACACCTTC	.	TRBD1	TRBV20-1	TRBJ1-2
CSARDRLAGPYEQYF	TGCAGTGCTAGAGATCGACTAGCGGGACCCTACGAGCAGTACTTC	many	TRBD2	TRBV20-1	TRBJ2-7
CASSRLADANTGELFF	TGTGCCAGCAGTCGACTAGCGGACGCGAACACCGGGGAGCTGTTTTTT	.	TRBD2	TRBV6-2/TRBV6-3	TRBJ2-2
CASSLVVAGTDAYRGGYTF	TGTGCCAGCAGCTTAGTTGTTGCGGGGACGGATGCCTATCGGGGCGGCTACACCTTC	few	.	TRBV7-9	TRBJ1-2
CASSLGGLAGGQETQYF	TGTGCCAGCAGTTTAGGGGGACTAGCGGGGGGACAAGAGACCCAGTACTTC	.	TRBD2	TRBV12-3/TRBV12-4	TRBJ2-5
CASRTTVSNQPQHF	TGTGCCAGCAGGACGACAGTTAGCAATCAGCCCCAGCATTTT	few	.	TRBV6-2/TRBV6-3	TRBJ1-5
CASSLGGQVETQYF	TGTGCCAGCAGCCTTGGTGGACAGGTGGAGACCCAGTACTTC	many	TRBD1	TRBV13	TRBJ2-5